These 18 T cell receptor beta chains were sequenced from one sample in a study of beta chain features in type 1 diabetes. What was sequenced were expressed TCRB transcripts, since all of the isolated RNA had been reverse transcribed. Only in-frame clones appear in the TCRdb table, and some are missing; sequencing was by immunoSEQ multiplex PCR. The sample consists of 200,000 to 250,000 clones, around 9.6% of them appearing once. What was sequenced was naive CD4+ T cells from blood. The origin of the receptors is a woman between 18 and 29 years old in good health.

The CDR3 DNA is TGTGCCAGCAGCTTAGAGTCGGCGCGGGCGCAAGAGACCCAGTACTTC. Amino acids: CASSLESARAQETQYF. The V gene is TRBV7-3, the J gene TRBJ2-5; perhaps TRBD2 as D (5 bases). Trimming left V 2 bases short and J 2 bases short, with 15 bases between. Germline assignment: CDR1 SGHTA and CDR2 FQGTGA. The CDR3 spans 16 residues.

The table lists this clone with a few counts. The CDR3 loop reads CASSDLRDSEQYF. The CDR3, as DNA: TGTGCCAGCAGTGATCTCCGGGACAGCGAGCAGTACTTC. The chain couples TRBV2 to TRBJ2-7; 7 bases agree with TRBD1. Germline loops: CDR1 SNHLY, CDR2 FYNNEI. The CDR3 loop spans 13 amino acids. Unmatched junction bases numbered 5, after V lost 3 bases and J lost 6 bases.

The rearrangement links TRBV6-5 to TRBJ2-5, with 11 bases aligning to TRBD1. In germline, CDR1 is MNHEY, CDR2 SVGAGI. Unmatched junction bases numbered 4, after V lost 5 bases and J lost 2 bases. The CDR3 contains 15 residues. Here the CDR3 DNA reads TGTGCCAGCAGTCCGGACAGGGGGCGGCAAGAGACCCAGTACTTC. It codes for CASSPDRGRQETQYF.

V usage is TRBV2 and J usage is TRBJ2-7, with a weak D call TRBD2 (5 bases). This CDR3 region has 14 residues. Germline V gene data show CDR1 as SNHLY and CDR2 as FYNNEI. V lost 4 bases and J 6 bases, leaving 16 bases between the germline ends. The CDR3: CASSAWTEALEQYF. Here the CDR3 DNA reads TGTGCCAGCAGTGCCTGGACTGAGGCCCTCGAGCAGTACTTC.

This chain links TRBV25-1 with TRBJ1-3; D ambiguous. V was shortened by 8 bases and J by 0 bases, with 14 bases between the two germline ends. There are 15 residues in the CDR3. Germline V gene data show CDR1 as MGHDK and CDR2 as SYGVNS. CDR3: CASSIRSGSGNTIYF. CDR3 coding DNA: TGTGCCAGCTCCATTCGATCCGGCTCTGGAAACACCATATATTTT.

J is TRBJ2-3 and V is TRBV29-1, with a possible D match to TRBD1 (7 bases). V lost 6 bases to trimming and J lost 0 bases, with 19 bases between them. CDR1 is SQVTM and CDR2 is ANQGSEA in the germline V gene. The length of the CDR3 is 16 residues. DNA of the CDR3: TGCAGCGTGGAGACTAGGACAGGCCAAAGCACAGATACGCAGTATTTT. Its translation: CSVETRTGQSTDTQYF.

There are many counts of this clone. This sequence joins TRBV7-2 and TRBJ2-7; D perhaps matches TRBD2 (5 bases). Looked up from germline, CDR1 is SGHTA and CDR2 is FQGNSA. This CDR3 is 15 amino acids long. V shed 2 bases and J shed 3 bases, with 14 bases lying between them. CDR3 sequence reads: CASSLRSGSVYEQYF. Written as DNA, the CDR3 is TGTGCCAGCAGCTTAAGATCTGGGAGTGTCTACGAGCAGTACTTC.

In this sample, this clone turned up a few times. V gene TRBV11-2 combines with J gene TRBJ1-1, with 7 positions matching TRBD1. The CDR3 spans 15 residues. Germline CDR1 SGHAT, CDR2 FQNNGV. The V and J ends lost 4 bases and 4 bases, in that order; junction bases with no gene match: 9. CDR3 residues: CASSSNRGLGTEAFF. The CDR3 coding sequence is TGTGCCAGCAGCTCTAACAGGGGATTGGGCACTGAAGCTTTCTTT.

V and J are TRBV5-1 and TRBJ1-1, with D possibly TRBD1 on 5 matching bases. This CDR3 spans 15 amino acids. Trimming shortened V by 4 bases and J by 0 bases, and 13 bases separated the two germline ends. Germline V gives CDR1 SGHRS, CDR2 YFSETQ. CDR3 region: CASSPATVMNTEAFF. The CDR3 nucleotides are TGCGCCAGCAGCCCGGCGACAGTTATGAACACTGAAGCTTTCTTT.

A few counts support this clone. The V and J genes are TRBV7-2 and TRBJ2-1; 14 bases line up with TRBD2. The CDR3 is made up of 15 amino acids. Germline V lookup: CDR1 SGHTA, CDR2 FQGNSA. The trim removed 5 bases at V and 10 bases at J, leaving 7 bases unmatched. The CDR3 spells CASSPTGLAGVEQFF. The CDR3 DNA sequence: TGTGCCAGCAGCCCGACGGGACTAGCGGGGGTCGAGCAGTTCTTC. The full variable domain, its missing parts supplied by reference TRBV7-2 and TRBJ2-1, is GAGVSQSPSNKVTEKGKDVELRCDPISGHTALYWYRQSLGQGLEFLIYFQGNSAPDKSGLPSDRFSAERTGGSVSTLTIQRTQQEDSAVYLCASSPTGLAGVEQFFGPGTRLTVL.

The rearrangement joins TRBV30 to TRBJ1-2; D is uncertain. The V end lost 0 bases, the J end lost 7 bases, and 18 bases lay between the germline ends. The CDR3 consists of 15 residues. CDR1 and CDR2 from the germline V gene are GTSNPN and SVGIG (reference sequence). Here the CDR3 DNA reads TGTGCCTGGAGTGTACAAGGGAGGAGGTCGTTTGGCTACACCTTC. Translating it yields CAWSVQGRRSFGYTF. Full variable domain (remainder filled in from reference TRBV30 and TRBJ1-2): SQTIHQWPATLVQPVGSPLSLECTVEGTSNPNLYWYRQAAGRGLQLLFYSVGIGQISSEVPQNLSASRPQDRQFILSSKKLLLSDSGFYLCAWSVQGRRSFGYTFGSGTRLTVV.

In its sample, this clone was seen a few times. DNA for the CDR3: TGTGCCAGTAGCCAGACAGGCCTCTATGGCTACACCTTC. It encodes CASSQTGLYGYTF. The chain uses TRBV19 and TRBJ1-2; the D gene is possibly TRBD1 (6 bases). The germline V gene has CDR1 LNHDA and CDR2 SQIVND (reference sequence). The CDR3 has 13 residues. The germline V and J ends were trimmed by 6 bases and 4 bases, with 12 bases remaining between them.

The chain combines TRBV18 with TRBJ2-7; D remains unclear. This CDR3 spans 14 amino acids. V dropped 4 bases and J dropped 6 bases, with 16 bases sitting between them. In germline, CDR1 is KGHSH, CDR2 LQKENI. The CDR3 here is CASSQTSFSGEQYF. Here the CDR3 DNA reads TGTGCCAGCTCACAGACTTCCTTCTCGGGCGAGCAGTACTTC.

This clone has only one observation. The V and J genes are TRBV6-5 and TRBJ1-3, with TRBD1 identical over 7 bases. Trimming at V came to 0 bases and at J to 3 bases, leaving 2 bases not matched to a gene. The CDR3 loop spans 15 amino acids. Germline CDR1 MNHEY, CDR2 SVGAGI. CDR3 residues: CASSYSTGFGNTIYF. The CDR3 DNA reads TGTGCCAGCAGTTACTCGACAGGGTTTGGAAACACCATATATTTT.

The chain uses TRBV6-5 and TRBJ2-4; the D gene is possibly TRBD1 (6 bases). The V gene's germline CDR1 is MNHEY and CDR2 SVGAGI. The V gene lost 9 bases and the J gene lost 0 bases, with 15 bases spanning the gap. This CDR3 spans 15 amino acids. The CDR3, as DNA: TGTGCCAGTCAGGGGAGTGGGGTAGCCAAAAACATTCAGTACTTC. Residues: CASQGSGVAKNIQYF.

This clone was seen only a few times. CDR3: CASSPGGPKNEQFF. The CDR3 region has the DNA TGTGCCAGCAGCCCGGGGGGGCCGAAAAATGAGCAGTTCTTC. The chain links TRBV13 to TRBJ2-1; 8 nucleotides agree with TRBD2. V shed 5 bases and J 7 bases; nucleotides not matched to a gene: 7. CDR1 PRHDT and CDR2 FYEKMQ come from the germline V gene (reference sequence). There are 14 residues in the CDR3.

This clone was counted only a few times. The chain is built from TRBV5-1 and TRBJ1-1; D gene uncertain. The V gene lost 4 bases and the J gene lost 4 bases, with 17 bases spanning the gap. CDR1 is SGHRS, CDR2 YFSETQ, per germline. The CDR3 length is 15 residues. The CDR3 bases are TGCGCCAGCAGCCCCGAGGTGCGTGGAGGCACTGAAGCTTTCTTT. It translates to CASSPEVRGGTEAFF.

The chain has TRBV7-9 and TRBJ1-1, with D perhaps TRBD1 (5 bases). V dropped 5 bases and J dropped 6 bases, with 16 bases sitting between them. The CDR3 length is 14 residues. Germline V gives CDR1 SEHNR, CDR2 FQNEAQ (reference sequence). CDR3 region: CASSRTGTASEAFF. The DNA of the CDR3 is TGTGCCAGCAGCCGAACCGGGACTGCATCTGAAGCTTTCTTT.